This passage covers 20 T cell receptor beta chains from one sample sequenced in a study of cytomegalovirus exposure and HLA in healthy donors. Primers: 60 Vbeta forward and 13 Jbeta reverse. Profiling relied on immunoSEQ multiplex PCR, and the TCRdb table lists in-frame clones only, not all of them. The sample carries roughly 120,000 clones, roughly 67% recorded once. The sequencing sample was made of PBMCs. The receptors were sampled from a man in his forties or fifties in good health and CMV-seronegative.

This clone occurred once. The rearrangement uses TRBV4-3 and TRBJ2-1; 7 bases align to TRBD1. The V gene end was trimmed by 4 bases and the J gene end by 4 bases; junction bases not matched to a gene: 4. CDR1 and CDR2 from the germline V gene are LGHNA and YSLEER. The CDR3 is 14 residues long. CDR3 protein: CASSPGQLYNEQFF. The CDR3 DNA is TGCGCCAGCAGCCCGGGACAGCTTTACAATGAGCAGTTCTTC.

This sequence joins TRBV7-9 and TRBJ2-2; D is possibly TRBD1 (5 bases). Germline lookup yields CDR1 SEHNR and CDR2 FQNEAQ (reference sequence). The CDR3 is 14 amino acids. V gave up 5 bases and J gave up 5 bases, with 12 bases separating them. CDR3 residues: CASSPSSGTGELFF. The CDR3 DNA sequence: TGTGCCAGCAGCCCCTCCTCAGGGACCGGGGAGCTGTTTTTT.

This clone was observed a few times. The V gene is TRBV4-2, the J gene TRBJ2-1; 11 bases are a match to TRBD2. The junction had 13 bases not matched to a gene; V was cut back by 1 base and J by 5 bases. Germline CDR1 is LGHNA and CDR2 is YNFKEQ. The CDR3 spans 19 residues. Here the CDR3 reads CASSQVELAGEGVDNEQFF. The CDR3 region has the DNA TGTGCCAGCAGCCAAGTAGAACTAGCGGGGGAGGGTGTTGACAATGAGCAGTTCTTC.

As regards this clone: One junction end disagrees with the germline gene, perhaps due to a read error. This chain connects TRBV7-9 to TRBJ1-1; 7 bases fit TRBD1. CDR1 and CDR2 (germline): SEHNR, FQNEAQ (reference sequence). The CDR3 has 12 amino acids. The CDR3 DNA sequence: TGTTCCAGCAGCCAGGGGGTCACTGAAGCTTTCTTT. It specifies CSSSQGVTEAFF.

The CDR3 protein is CASSYSTGLDGYTF. CDR3 nucleotides: TGTGCCAGCAGTTACTCGACAGGGCTAGATGGCTACACCTTC. The V gene is TRBV6-5, the J gene TRBJ1-2, with 7 nucleotides matching TRBD1. This CDR3 has 14 residues. The V gene's germline CDR1 is MNHEY and CDR2 SVGAGI. J gave up 6 bases and V 0 bases, and 4 bases lay outside the gene matches.

V is TRBV5-6 and J is TRBJ1-3; maybe TRBD1 (6 bases). Trimming left V 2 bases short and J 4 bases short, with 25 bases between. CDR3 length equals 19 residues. CDR1 and CDR2 (germline): SGHDT, YYEEEE. The CDR3 loop is CASSFHMSGHRAGGNTIYF. The DNA of the CDR3 is TGTGCCAGCAGCTTCCATATGTCGGGACACCGTGCCGGGGGAAACACCATATATTTT.

The table lists this clone with a few counts. DNA for the CDR3: TGTGCCAGTCGACAGGACCCCTACGAGCAGTACTTC. This translates into CASRQDPYEQYF. This chain uses TRBV7-9 with TRBJ2-7, with a tentative D call TRBD1 (6 bases). Germline CDR1 is SEHNR and CDR2 is FQNEAQ (reference sequence). The CDR3 is 12 residues long. Trimming pared 9 bases from V and 2 bases from J, leaving 11 bases between. The whole variable domain, remainder taken from reference TRBV7-9 and TRBJ2-7, is DTGVSQNPRHKITKRGQNVTFRCDPISEHNRLYWYRQTLGQGPEFLTYFQNEAQLEKSRLLSDRFSAERPKGSFSTLEIQRTEQGDSAMYLCASRQDPYEQYFGPGTRLTVT.

The sample holds a few counts of this clone. The chain carries TRBV4-3 and TRBJ2-1; 12 positions match TRBD2. The CDR3 is 16 amino acids. Germline trimming cut 2 bases from V and 5 bases from J; bases unmatched to any gene: 4. Germline values: CDR1 LGHNA, CDR2 YSLEER. The CDR3, as DNA: TGCGCCAGCAGCCAACGACTAGCGGGGGTCGACAATGAGCAGTTCTTC. Its protein is CASSQRLAGVDNEQFF.

The chain couples TRBV7-2 to TRBJ2-1; possible D gene TRBD2, 6 bases. Germline CDR1 and CDR2: SGHTA and FQGNSA. CDR3 length: 14 amino acids. The ends were cut back, 5 bases at V and 8 bases at J, with 16 bases in the middle. The CDR3 DNA reads TGTGCCAGCAGCCTAACGGAGGGTATCGATGAGCAGTTCTTC. Protein sequence: CASSLTEGIDEQFF.

The chain combines TRBV13 with TRBJ2-5; TRBD2 matches 11 bases. This CDR3 is built from 15 residues. Per germline, CDR1 PRHDT and CDR2 FYEKMQ (reference sequence). V dropped 3 bases and J dropped 3; count of bases not matched to a gene: 3. The CDR3 nucleotides are TGTGCCAGCAGCTTTAGCGGGGGGGCCGAAGAGACCCAGTACTTC. Residues: CASSFSGGAEETQYF.

The V gene is TRBV7-9, the J gene TRBJ2-7, with D perhaps TRBD1 (6 bases). Trimming took 4 bases from V and 1 from J, leaving 14 bases between them. The CDR3 is 15 amino acids. Germline V gene sequence: CDR1 SEHNR, CDR2 FQNEAQ (reference sequence). The CDR3 DNA reads as TGTGCCAGCAGCTCAATTCGGGACAAATCCTACGAGCAGTACTTC. This sequence encodes CASSSIRDKSYEQYF.

This clone has just one count. V is TRBV6-6 and J is TRBJ1-2; perhaps TRBD1 as D (5 bases). Per the germline V gene, CDR1 is MNHNY and CDR2 is SVGAGI (reference sequence). V was pared by 1 base and J by 8 bases, with 17 bases between. The CDR3 is 15 residues long. The CDR3 reads CASSYYSDSVGGYTF. CDR3 DNA sequence: TGTGCCAGCAGTTACTACTCAGACAGCGTGGGAGGCTACACCTTC.

J is TRBJ1-2 and V is TRBV2, with 7 bases that match TRBD1. The CDR3 totals 14 residues. V was clipped by 1 base and J by 4 bases; unmatched bases: 3. CDR1 is SNHLY, CDR2 FYNNEI, per germline. The CDR3 DNA sequence: TGTGCCAGCAGTGAAGGCCCAGGGGGCTATGGCTACACCTTC. This translates into CASSEGPGGYGYTF.

The chain uses TRBV7-2 and TRBJ2-7; 7 bases match TRBD1. The J segment lost 0 bases and the V segment lost 4 bases, leaving 6 bases of the junction unmatched. Germline V gene lookup returns CDR1 SGHTA and CDR2 FQGNSA. The CDR3 runs to 15 residues. The CDR3 coding sequence is TGTGCCAGCAGCTGGAAACCAGGGGGCTCCTACGAGCAGTACTTC. It yields the protein CASSWKPGGSYEQYF.

The chain joins TRBV5-1 to TRBJ2-5; 10 bases fit TRBD2. Per germline, CDR1 SGHRS and CDR2 YFSETQ. With 3 bases clipped from V and 5 bases from J, the junction kept 7 bases outside the gene matches. The CDR3 contains 15 residues. In DNA, the CDR3 is TGCGCCAGCAGCTCAAGCGGGGGGGGAGTGGAGACCCAGTACTTC. Amino acids: CASSSSGGGVETQYF. Filled out from reference TRBV5-1 and TRBJ2-5, the complete variable domain reads KAGVTQTPRYLIKTRGQQVTLSCSPISGHRSVSWYQQTPGQGLQFLFEYFSETQRNKGNFPGRFSGRQFSNSRSEMNVSTLELGDSALYLCASSSSGGGVETQYFGPGTRLLVL.

J is TRBJ1-1 and V is TRBV6-5, with a possible D match to TRBD1 (5 bases). Germline V gene data show CDR1 as MNHEY and CDR2 as SVGAGI. The CDR3 contains 13 residues. The germline V and J ends were trimmed by 4 bases and 1 base, with 7 bases remaining between them. The CDR3: CASSSGENTEAFF. CDR3 nucleotide sequence: TGTGCCAGCAGTTCGGGGGAGAACACTGAAGCTTTCTTT.

This chain links TRBV5-1 with TRBJ1-2; 9 nucleotides agree with TRBD1. The CDR3 extends over 14 amino acids. With V trimmed by 0 bases and J by 6 bases, 3 bases remained unmatched. CDR1 is SGHRS, CDR2 YFSETQ, per germline. CDR3 amino acids: CASSLGGQGNGYTF. CDR3 nucleotide sequence: TGCGCCAGCAGCTTGGGGGGACAGGGAAATGGCTACACCTTC.

This clone was observed a few times. V and J are TRBV29-1 and TRBJ2-3, with TRBD1 matching over 9 bases. Germline CDR1 reads SQVTM; CDR2 reads ANQGSEA. The ends lost 6 bases at V and 1 base at J; junction bases unmatched: 5. There are 14 residues in the CDR3. For the CDR3, the DNA is TGCAGCGTCGCTGGGACAGGGCGCACAGATACGCAGTATTTT. This sequence encodes CSVAGTGRTDTQYF.

V and J are TRBV6-6 and TRBJ2-1, with D perhaps TRBD2 (6 bases). Germline V gene sequence: CDR1 MNHNY, CDR2 SVGAGI (reference sequence). This CDR3 is built from 16 residues. V gave up 1 base and J gave up 2 bases, with 12 bases separating them. CDR3 bases: TGTGCCAGCAGTTACTTTACTAGCACAACCTACAATGAGCAGTTCTTC. Its translation is CASSYFTSTTYNEQFF.

The gene calls are TRBV7-6 and TRBJ2-1; 12 bases are shared with TRBD2. V lost 5 bases to trimming and J lost 3 bases; unmatched junction nucleotides: 5. The length of the CDR3 is 16 residues. Germline CDR1 is SGHVS and CDR2 is FNYEAQ. The CDR3 loop reads CASSTGTSGHYNEQFF. The CDR3 DNA sequence: TGTGCCAGCAGCACCGGGACTAGCGGGCACTACAATGAGCAGTTCTTC.